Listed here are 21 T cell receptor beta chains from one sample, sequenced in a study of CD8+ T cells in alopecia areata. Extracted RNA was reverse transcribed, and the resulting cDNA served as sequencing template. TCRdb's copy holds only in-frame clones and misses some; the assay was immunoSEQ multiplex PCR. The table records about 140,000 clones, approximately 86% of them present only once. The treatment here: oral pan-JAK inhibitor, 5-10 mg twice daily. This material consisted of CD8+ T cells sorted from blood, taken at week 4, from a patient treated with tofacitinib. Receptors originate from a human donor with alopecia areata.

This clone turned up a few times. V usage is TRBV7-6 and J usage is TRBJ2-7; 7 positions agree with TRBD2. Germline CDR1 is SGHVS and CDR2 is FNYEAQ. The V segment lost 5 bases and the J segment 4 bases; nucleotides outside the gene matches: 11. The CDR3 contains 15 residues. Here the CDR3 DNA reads TGTGCCAGCAGCCCGGTGGGGGGGGGAAGGTACGAGCAGTACTTC. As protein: CASSPVGGGRYEQYF.

The CDR3 reads CASSIGLAVQETQYF. CDR3 DNA: TGTGCCAGTAGTATAGGACTAGCGGTGCAAGAGACCCAGTACTTC. V is TRBV19 and J is TRBJ2-5, with 9 bases that match TRBD2. V shed 1 base and J 2 bases; nucleotides not matched to a gene: 2. The CDR3 sequence is 15 residues long. Germline lookup yields CDR1 LNHDA and CDR2 SQIVND (reference sequence).

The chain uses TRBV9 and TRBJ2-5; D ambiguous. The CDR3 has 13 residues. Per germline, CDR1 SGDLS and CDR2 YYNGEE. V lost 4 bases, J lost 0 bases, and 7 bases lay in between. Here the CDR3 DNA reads TGTGCCAGCAGCTCCAACCACCAAGAGACCCAGTACTTC. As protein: CASSSNHQETQYF.

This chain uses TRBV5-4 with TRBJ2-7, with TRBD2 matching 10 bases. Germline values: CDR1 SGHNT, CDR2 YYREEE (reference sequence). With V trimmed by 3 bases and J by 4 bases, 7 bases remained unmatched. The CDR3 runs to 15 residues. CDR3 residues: CASSSMTSGLYEQYF. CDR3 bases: TGTGCCAGCAGCTCGATGACTAGCGGGCTATACGAGCAGTACTTC.

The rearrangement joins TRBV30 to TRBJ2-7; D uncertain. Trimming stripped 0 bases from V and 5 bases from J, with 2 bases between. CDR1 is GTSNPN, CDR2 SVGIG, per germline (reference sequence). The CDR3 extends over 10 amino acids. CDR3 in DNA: TGTGCCTGGAGTGTCCACGAGCAGTACTTC. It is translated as CAWSVHEQYF.

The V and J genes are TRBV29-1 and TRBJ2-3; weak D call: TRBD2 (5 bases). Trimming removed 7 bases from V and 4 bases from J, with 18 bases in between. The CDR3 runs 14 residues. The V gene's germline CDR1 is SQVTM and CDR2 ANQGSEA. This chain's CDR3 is CSGGYLLVADTQYF. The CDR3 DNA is TGCAGCGGCGGGTATTTGTTGGTCGCAGATACGCAGTATTTT.

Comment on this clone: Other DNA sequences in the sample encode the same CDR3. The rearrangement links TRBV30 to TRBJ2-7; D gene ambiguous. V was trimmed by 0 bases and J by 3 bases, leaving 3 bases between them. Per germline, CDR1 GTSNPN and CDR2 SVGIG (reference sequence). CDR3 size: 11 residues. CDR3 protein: CAWSVGYEQYF. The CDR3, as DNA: TGTGCCTGGAGTGTAGGCTACGAGCAGTACTTC.

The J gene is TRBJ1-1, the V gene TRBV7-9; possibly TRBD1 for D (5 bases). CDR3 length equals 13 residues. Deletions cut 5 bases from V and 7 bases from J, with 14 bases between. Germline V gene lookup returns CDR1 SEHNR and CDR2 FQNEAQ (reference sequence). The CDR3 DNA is TGTGCCAGCAGCACCGAGTGGGGGATTGAAGCTTTCTTT. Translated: CASSTEWGIEAFF.

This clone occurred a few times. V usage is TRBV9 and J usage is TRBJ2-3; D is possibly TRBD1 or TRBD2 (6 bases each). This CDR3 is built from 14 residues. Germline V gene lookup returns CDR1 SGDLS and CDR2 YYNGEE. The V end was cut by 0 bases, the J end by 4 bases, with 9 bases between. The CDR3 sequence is CASSVEGGADTQYF. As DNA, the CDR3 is TGTGCCAGCAGCGTAGAGGGGGGCGCAGATACGCAGTATTTT. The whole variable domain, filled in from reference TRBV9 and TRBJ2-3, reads DSGVTQTPKHLITATGQRVTLRCSPRSGDLSVYWYQQSLDQGLQFLIQYYNGEERAKGNILERFSAQQFPDLHSELNLSSLELGDSALYFCASSVEGGADTQYFGPGTRLTVL.

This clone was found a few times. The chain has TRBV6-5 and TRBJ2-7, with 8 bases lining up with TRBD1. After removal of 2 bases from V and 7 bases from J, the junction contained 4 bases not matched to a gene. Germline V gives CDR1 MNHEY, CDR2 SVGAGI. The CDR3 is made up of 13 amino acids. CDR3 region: CASSYKGQVEQYF. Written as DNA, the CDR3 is TGTGCCAGCAGTTACAAGGGACAGGTAGAGCAGTACTTC.

The CDR3 loop is CASTEGLYEQYF. CDR3 in DNA: TGCGCCAGCACCGAAGGGTTATACGAGCAGTACTTC. V is TRBV10-2 and J is TRBJ2-7, with D hard to call. Trimming cost V 7 bases and J 4 bases, with 11 bases left between them. Germline-derived CDR1 and CDR2 are WSHSY and SAAADI. CDR3 length: 12 amino acids.

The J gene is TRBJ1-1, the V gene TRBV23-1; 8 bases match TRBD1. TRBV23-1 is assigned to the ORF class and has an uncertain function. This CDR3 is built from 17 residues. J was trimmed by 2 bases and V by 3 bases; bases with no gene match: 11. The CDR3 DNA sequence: TGCGCCAGCAGTCAGAGGACAGGGACAGAGTTAAACACTGAAGCTTTCTTT. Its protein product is CASSQRTGTELNTEAFF.

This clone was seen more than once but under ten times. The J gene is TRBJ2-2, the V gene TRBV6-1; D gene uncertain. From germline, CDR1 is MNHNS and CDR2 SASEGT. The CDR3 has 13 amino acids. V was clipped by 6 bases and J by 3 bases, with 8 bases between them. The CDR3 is CASSLPDTGELFF. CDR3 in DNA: TGTGCCAGCAGCCTACCGGACACCGGGGAGCTGTTTTTT.

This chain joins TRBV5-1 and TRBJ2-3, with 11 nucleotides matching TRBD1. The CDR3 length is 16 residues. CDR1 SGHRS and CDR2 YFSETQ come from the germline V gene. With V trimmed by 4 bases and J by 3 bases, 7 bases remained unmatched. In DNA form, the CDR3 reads TGCGCCAGCAGCGAAGGACAGGGGGCTAAGACAGATACGCAGTATTTT. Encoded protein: CASSEGQGAKTDTQYF.

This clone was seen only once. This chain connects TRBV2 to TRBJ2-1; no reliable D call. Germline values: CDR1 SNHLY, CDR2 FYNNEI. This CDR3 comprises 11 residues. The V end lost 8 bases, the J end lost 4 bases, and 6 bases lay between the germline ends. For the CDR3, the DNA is TGTGCCAGCCCGCAGTACAATGAGCAGTTCTTC. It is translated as CASPQYNEQFF. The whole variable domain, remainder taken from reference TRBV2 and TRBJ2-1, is EPEVTQTPSHQVTQMGQEVILRCVPISNHLYFYWYRQILGQKVEFLVSFYNNEISEKSEIFDDQFSVERPDGSNFTLKIRSTKLEDSAMYFCASPQYNEQFFGPGTRLTVL.

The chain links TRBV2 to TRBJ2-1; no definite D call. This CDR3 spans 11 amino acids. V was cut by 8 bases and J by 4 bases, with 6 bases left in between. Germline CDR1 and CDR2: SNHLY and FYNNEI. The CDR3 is CASPRYNEQFF. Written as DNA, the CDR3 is TGTGCCAGCCCAAGATACAATGAGCAGTTCTTC. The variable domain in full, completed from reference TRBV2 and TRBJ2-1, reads EPEVTQTPSHQVTQMGQEVILRCVPISNHLYFYWYRQILGQKVEFLVSFYNNEISEKSEIFDDQFSVERPDGSNFTLKIRSTKLEDSAMYFCASPRYNEQFFGPGTRLTVL.

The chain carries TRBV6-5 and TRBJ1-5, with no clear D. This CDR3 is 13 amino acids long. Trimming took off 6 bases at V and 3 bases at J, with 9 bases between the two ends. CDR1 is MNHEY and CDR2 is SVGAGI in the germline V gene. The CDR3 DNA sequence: TGTGCCAGCAGGGTAGGGAACAATCAGCCCCAGCATTTT. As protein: CASRVGNNQPQHF.

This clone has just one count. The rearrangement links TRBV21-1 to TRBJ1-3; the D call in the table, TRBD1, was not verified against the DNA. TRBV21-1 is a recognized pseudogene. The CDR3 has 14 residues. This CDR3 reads CASSLANSGNTIYF. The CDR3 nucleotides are TGTGCCAGCAGCTTGGCCAACTCTGGAAACACCATATATTTT.

DNA for the CDR3: TGTGCCAGCAGCCCACTAGCCGACAATGAGCAGTTCTTC. Encoded protein: CASSPLADNEQFF. The chain has TRBV7-9 and TRBJ2-1; possible D gene TRBD2, 6 bases. The CDR3 spans 13 residues. The V end lost 5 bases, the J end lost 5 bases, and 10 bases lay between the germline ends. The germline CDR1 and CDR2 sequences are SEHNR and FQNEAQ (reference sequence).

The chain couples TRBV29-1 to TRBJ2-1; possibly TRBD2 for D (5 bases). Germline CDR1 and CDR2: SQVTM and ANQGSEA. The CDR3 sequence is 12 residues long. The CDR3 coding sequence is TGCGTGGCAAGCGGAGATTACAATGAGCAGTTCTTC. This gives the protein CVASGDYNEQFF.

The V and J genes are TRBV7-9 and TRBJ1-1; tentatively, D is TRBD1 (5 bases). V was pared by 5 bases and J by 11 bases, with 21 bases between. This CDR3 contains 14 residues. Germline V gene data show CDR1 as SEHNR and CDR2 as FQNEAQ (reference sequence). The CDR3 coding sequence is TGTGCCAGCAGCGCCACAGGAGGGCTCCTGAATGCTTTCTTT. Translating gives CASSATGGLLNAFF.